These 21 T cell receptor beta chains share one sample of origin, sequenced in a study of blood T cells in healthy people across ages. Together with a sample-barcoded 5' primer, a J-beta primer mix was included in a second PCR lasting roughly 6 to 12 cycles. TCRdb re-called the 5' RACE reads with MiXCR, one entry per CDR3 protein. The table shows roughly 1,300,000 distinct CDR3 sequences, with around 59% occurring only once. The specimen was blood. These receptors came from a man younger than 35 in good health.

This sequence joins TRBV7-8 and TRBJ2-4; D uncertain. Trimming left V 3 bases short and J 13 bases short, with 10 bases between. CDR1 and CDR2 from the germline V gene are SGHVS and FQNEAQ. The CDR3 has 11 residues. CDR3 in amino acids: CASSLSEEQYF. CDR3 nucleotide sequence: TGTGCCAGCAGCTTGAGCGAAGAGCAGTACTTC.

This clonotype showed up just once. The CDR3 spells CASSLMSGIYNEQYF. The CDR3 DNA is TGTGCCAGCAGTTTGATGAGCGGAATATACAATGAGCAGTACTTC. The chain carries TRBV27 and TRBJ2-5, with D possibly matching TRBD2 (5 bases). The germline V and J ends were trimmed by 3 bases and 11 bases, with 22 bases remaining between them. This CDR3 is 15 amino acids long. Germline V gene lookup returns CDR1 MNHEY and CDR2 SMNVEV (reference sequence).

The chain uses TRBV20-1 and TRBJ2-3; D is unresolved. Trimming shortened V by 5 bases and J by 4 bases, and 10 bases separated the two germline ends. The CDR3 loop spans 12 amino acids. CDR1 is DFQATT and CDR2 is SNEGSKA in the germline V gene (reference sequence). CDR3 residues: CSALRFSDTQYF. DNA of the CDR3: TGCAGTGCTCTCCGTTTCTCAGATACGCAGTATTTT.

The chain links TRBV24-1 to TRBJ2-3; D is unresolved. The CDR3 extends over 13 amino acids. The V end was cut by 4 bases, the J end by 6 bases, with 10 bases between. CDR1 and CDR2 from the germline V gene are KGHDR and SFDVKD. The CDR3 sequence is CATSEGSVDTQYF. The CDR3 DNA sequence: TGTGCCACCAGTGAAGGGTCCGTGGATACGCAGTATTTT.

The rearrangement links TRBV7-9 to TRBJ2-7, with 9 nucleotides matching TRBD1. The germline V gene encodes CDR1 SEHNR and CDR2 FQNEAQ (reference sequence). The CDR3 extends over 16 amino acids. The junction had 11 bases not matched to a gene; V was cut back by 4 bases and J by 4 bases. The chain's CDR3 is CASSSPEDRGGYEQYF. For the CDR3, the DNA is TGTGCCAGCAGCTCCCCAGAGGACAGGGGCGGATACGAGCAGTACTTC.

The chain recombines TRBV5-1 with TRBJ2-7; 10 bases match TRBD2. The CDR3 consists of 16 residues. V lost 4 bases and J lost 1; bases outside the gene matches: 8. Germline lookup yields CDR1 SGHRS and CDR2 YFSETQ. The CDR3, as DNA: TGCGCCAGCAGCGAAGCCCTAGCGGGGGTTTCCTACGAGCAGTACTTC. Its translation: CASSEALAGVSYEQYF.

This clonotype has a single count. The chain has TRBV6-2 or TRBV6-3 and TRBJ2-3; 8 bases align to TRBD1. This CDR3 is 13 amino acids long. After removal of 7 bases from V and 4 bases from J, the junction contained 4 bases not matched to a gene. CDR1 and CDR2 from the germline V gene are MNHEY and SVGEGT. The CDR3 DNA sequence: TGTGCCAGCACGAAGGACAGGGCAGATACGCAGTATTTT. It yields the protein CASTKDRADTQYF.

The V gene is TRBV5-1, the J gene TRBJ2-4; 12 bases line up with TRBD2. The J call is uncertain, as TRBJ2-7 better fits the DNA end. Germline values: CDR1 SGHRS, CDR2 YFSETQ. This CDR3 region has 18 residues. The CDR3 nucleotides are TGCGCCAGCAGCTGGAAAGGTTCTTGGGGGACTAGCGGGTTCGAGCAGTACTTC. It specifies CASSWKGSWGTSGFEQYF.

The chain uses TRBV29-1 and TRBJ2-1, with unresolved D. This CDR3 is built from 13 residues. Germline V gene lookup returns CDR1 SQVTM and CDR2 ANQGSEA. V was cut by 6 bases and J by 8 bases, with 17 bases left in between. DNA of the CDR3: TGCAGCGTCGACGGCCGAATTCCACATGAGCAGTTCTTC. Protein: CSVDGRIPHEQFF.

In regard to this clonotype: A single base separates this from a much larger clone, so it may be a read error. This chain joins TRBV5-1 and TRBJ2-5, with 8 bases fitting TRBD1. The end of the DNA fits TRBJ2-7 better, so the J call may be wrong. The germline V gene has CDR1 SGHRS and CDR2 YFSETQ. The CDR3 loop spans 14 amino acids. CDR3 amino acids: CASTPPTGDHEQYF. Here the CDR3 DNA reads TGCGCCAGCACACCCCCGACAGGGGATCACGAGCAGTACTTC.

The V and J genes are TRBV4-1 and TRBJ2-1; 9 nucleotides match TRBD2. V was clipped by 2 bases and J by 11 bases; unmatched bases: 1. Per germline, CDR1 MGHRA and CDR2 YSYEKL. The CDR3 runs to 12 residues. DNA of the CDR3: TGCGCCAGCAGCCAACTAGCGGGGAAGCAGTTCTTC. This gives the protein CASSQLAGKQFF.

This chain joins TRBV7-9 and TRBJ2-7; D is possibly TRBD1 (5 bases). Germline-derived CDR1 and CDR2 are SEHNR and FQNEAQ (reference sequence). V dropped 5 bases and J dropped 3 bases, with 17 bases sitting between them. The CDR3 totals 15 residues. DNA of the CDR3: TGTGCCAGCAGCACAAGAAGGGGTAATATCTACGAGCAGTACTTC. Protein product: CASSTRRGNIYEQYF.

This clonotype has more than one count but fewer than ten. The V gene is TRBV20-1, the J gene TRBJ2-5; a possible D gene is TRBD2 (5 bases). The germline V and J ends were trimmed by 6 bases and 2 bases, with 16 bases remaining between them. There are 14 residues in the CDR3. CDR1 is DFQATT, CDR2 SNEGSKA, per germline (reference sequence). CDR3 protein: CSADSPSGQETQYF. CDR3 coding DNA: TGCAGTGCCGATTCTCCCAGCGGTCAAGAGACCCAGTACTTC.

This chain uses TRBV20-1 with TRBJ2-1, with 8 bases aligning to TRBD2. The germline gives CDR1 DFQATT, CDR2 SNEGSKA (reference sequence). J was trimmed by 3 bases and V by 0 bases; bases with no gene match: 10. The CDR3 runs 17 residues. CDR3 bases: TGCAGTGCTAGAGAGGCTTCTAGCGGGCAGGTCTACAATGAGCAGTTCTTC. Its protein is CSAREASSGQVYNEQFF.

V is TRBV5-1 and J is TRBJ2-4; 7 bases align to TRBD1. The junction had 10 bases not matched to a gene; V was cut back by 4 bases and J by 0 bases. The CDR3 spans 17 residues. The germline gives CDR1 SGHRS, CDR2 YFSETQ. The CDR3 reads CASSPGRDRLAKNIQYF. The DNA for the CDR3 is TGCGCCAGCAGCCCTGGCCGGGACAGATTAGCCAAAAACATTCAGTACTTC.

This rearrangement joins TRBV2 to TRBJ2-7, with TRBD1 matching 7 bases. The CDR3 has 11 amino acids. V lost 6 bases and J lost 9; bases outside the gene matches: 5. The germline gives CDR1 SNHLY, CDR2 FYNNEI. CDR3 coding DNA: TGTGCCAGCAGGGTAGACAGGGTGCAGTACTTC. Translating it yields CASRVDRVQYF.

Turning to this clonotype: A read error may account for a junction end that differs from germline. The chain joins TRBV20-1 to TRBJ2-1, with 9 positions matching TRBD2. The V gene's germline CDR1 is DFQATT and CDR2 SNEGSKA (reference sequence). The CDR3 contains 13 residues. CDR3 residues: CSTSGRSYNEQFF. The CDR3 region has the DNA TGCAGTACTAGCGGGCGCTCCTACAATGAGCAGTTCTTC.

This clonotype was counted only a few times. J is TRBJ2-3 and V is TRBV7-2, with D uncertain. Trimming cost V 1 base and J 5 bases, with 10 bases left between them. CDR1 and CDR2 from the germline V gene are SGHTA and FQGNSA. The CDR3 consists of 14 residues. CDR3: CASSLEVAVDTQYF. In DNA, the CDR3 is TGTGCCAGCAGCTTAGAGGTGGCGGTAGATACGCAGTATTTT.

This rearrangement joins TRBV27 to TRBJ2-6, with a tentative D call TRBD1 (5 bases). With 6 bases removed from V and 0 bases from J, the gap between germline ends came to 15 bases. The CDR3 runs 17 residues. Germline V gene sequence: CDR1 MNHEY, CDR2 SMNVEV (reference sequence). CDR3 protein: CASSLTAQPSGANVLTF. As DNA, the CDR3 is TGTGCCAGCAGCTTGACAGCCCAGCCCTCTGGGGCCAACGTCCTGACTTTC.

The chain is built from TRBV3-1 and TRBJ2-7, with D perhaps given as TRBD1 or TRBD2 (5 bases each). The ends were cut back, 4 bases at V and 0 bases at J, with 16 bases in the middle. The CDR3 covers 16 residues. Germline V gives CDR1 LGHDT, CDR2 YNNKEL (reference sequence). The CDR3 region is CASSLDRDAGSYEQYF. In DNA, the CDR3 is TGTGCCAGCAGCCTCGACCGGGACGCAGGCTCCTACGAGCAGTACTTC.

This chain joins TRBV3-1 and TRBJ1-2, with D maybe TRBD1 (6 bases). This CDR3 contains 17 residues. V lost 1 base and J lost 5, with 20 bases in between. CDR1 is LGHDT, CDR2 YNNKEL, per germline (reference sequence). The CDR3 bases are TGTGCCAGCAGCCAAGGATCATCGTACAGGGAAGGGTATGGCTACACCTTC. Protein product: CASSQGSSYREGYGYTF.